The 29 T cell receptor beta chains listed next were all sequenced from one sample in a study of T cells after yellow fever vaccination. MiXCR was run by TCRdb on the 5' RACE reads, yielding one entry per CDR3 protein. Among some 300,000 distinct CDR3 sequences listed, around 10% were seen once. The sequences come from CD4+ T cells sorted from PBMCs, collected 45 days after the yellow fever booster vaccination. All receptors come from a man aged 18 to 30 who received the YFV17D yellow fever vaccine.

At least ten counts were recorded for this clonotype. The CDR3 DNA reads TGTGCCAGCATGTATGGAACAGGGGGGTCCTACAATGAGCAGTTCTTC. This codes for CASMYGTGGSYNEQFF. The chain links TRBV6-2 or TRBV6-3 to TRBJ2-1; 8 nucleotides match TRBD1. This CDR3 contains 16 residues. Germline V gene data show CDR1 as MNHEY and CDR2 as SVGEGT. The ends lost 7 bases at V and 1 base at J; junction bases unmatched: 9.

This clonotype appeared many times. The genes are TRBV2 and TRBJ1-2; D remains unclear. Trimming shortened V by 4 bases and J by 2 bases, and 17 bases separated the two germline ends. This CDR3 spans 16 amino acids. Looked up from germline, CDR1 is SNHLY and CDR2 is FYNNEI. CDR3 nucleotide sequence: TGTGCCAGCAGTGGAGGTTTAGGTATAACAAACTATGGCTACACCTTC. Translated: CASSGGLGITNYGYTF. Variable domain in full (rest from reference TRBV2 and TRBJ1-2): EPEVTQTPSHQVTQMGQEVILRCVPISNHLYFYWYRQILGQKVEFLVSFYNNEISEKSEIFDDQFSVERPDGSNFTLKIRSTKLEDSAMYFCASSGGLGITNYGYTFGSGTRLTVV.

This clonotype occurred many times. The V and J genes are TRBV5-1 and TRBJ2-3; D perhaps matches TRBD1 (5 bases). Looked up from germline, CDR1 is SGHRS and CDR2 is YFSETQ. CDR3 length equals 14 residues. With 2 bases removed from V and 2 bases from J, the gap between germline ends came to 9 bases. The CDR3 loop reads CASSLDSVTDTQYF. The CDR3 DNA reads TGCGCCAGCAGCTTAGACAGCGTCACAGATACGCAGTATTTT.

In this sample, this clonotype turned up a few times. V and J are TRBV2 and TRBJ2-3; no reliable D call. V lost 7 bases to trimming and J lost 6 bases, with 11 bases between them. CDR1 and CDR2 from the germline V gene are SNHLY and FYNNEI. The CDR3 consists of 12 residues. The CDR3 nucleotides read TGTGCCAGCAACAGAAGGTTGGATACGCAGTATTTT. It codes for CASNRRLDTQYF.

This clonotype was detected many times. The V call is TRBV10-3, the J call TRBJ1-2; 7 nucleotides align to TRBD1. CDR1 is ENHRY, CDR2 SYGVKD, per germline. The CDR3 runs 13 residues. The J segment lost 5 bases and the V segment lost 3 bases, leaving 3 bases of the junction unmatched. DNA of the CDR3: TGTGCCATCAGTGATCAACAGGGGTATGGCTACACCTTC. It is translated as CAISDQQGYGYTF.

This chain connects TRBV12-3 or TRBV12-4 to TRBJ1-5; D possibly corresponds to TRBD1 (6 bases). Trimming shortened V by 6 bases and J by 6 bases, and 18 bases separated the two germline ends. The CDR3 is 15 residues long. CDR3 sequence: CASSLTGSVGQPQHF. The CDR3 DNA is TGTGCCAGCAGCTTGACAGGTTCGGTGGGTCAGCCCCAGCATTTT.

The CDR3 is CAISVGEGGPTEAFF. The CDR3 DNA reads TGTGCCATCAGTGTCGGAGAAGGTGGCCCCACTGAAGCTTTCTTT. The rearrangement uses TRBV10-3 and TRBJ1-1; D not resolved. The CDR3 is 15 amino acids. The V end was cut by 4 bases, the J end by 4 bases, with 16 bases between. Germline-derived CDR1 and CDR2 are ENHRY and SYGVKD.

The chain uses TRBV7-9 and TRBJ1-2; 7 bases agree with TRBD1. Germline CDR1 SEHNR, CDR2 FQNEAQ (reference sequence). J gave up 7 bases and V 5 bases, and 13 bases lay outside the gene matches. The CDR3 sequence is 15 residues long. DNA of the CDR3: TGTGCCAGCAGCCCTTACAGGGGCGGGGTGTCTGGCTACACCTTC. Translation gives CASSPYRGGVSGYTF.

This clonotype was seen only a few times. The chain employs TRBV5-1 and TRBJ2-6; D might be TRBD1 (6 bases). The CDR3 extends over 16 amino acids. From germline, CDR1 is SGHRS and CDR2 YFSETQ. Trimming stripped 7 bases from V and 0 bases from J, with 14 bases between. In DNA, the CDR3 is TGCGCCAGCCGACAGGATACAGCCTCTGGGGCCAACGTCCTGACTTTC. Its protein is CASRQDTASGANVLTF.

This clonotype showed up many times. J is TRBJ1-4 and V is TRBV7-9, with D unresolved. Trimming left V 8 bases short and J 7 bases short, with 17 bases between. The V gene's germline CDR1 is SEHNR and CDR2 FQNEAQ (reference sequence). This CDR3 region has 14 residues. The CDR3 DNA reads TGTGCCAGCGCGAAATGGGAGGAGCGTGAAAAACTGTTTTTT. Translating it yields CASAKWEEREKLFF.

This clonotype was detected a few times. This sequence joins TRBV12-3 or TRBV12-4 and TRBJ2-5, with 7 bases that match TRBD2. The CDR3 has 16 residues. After removal of 2 bases from V and 2 bases from J, the junction contained 8 bases not matched to a gene. CDR3 residues: CASSLSWGGGQETQYF. DNA for the CDR3: TGTGCCAGCAGTTTATCCTGGGGGGGGGGGCAAGAGACCCAGTACTTC.

V is TRBV3-1 and J is TRBJ1-2; unclear D gene. The germline V and J ends were trimmed by 1 base and 4 bases, with 10 bases remaining between them. Germline lookup yields CDR1 LGHDT and CDR2 YNNKEL (reference sequence). This CDR3 has 14 residues. Here the CDR3 reads CASSQVSGFYGYTF. In nucleotides, the CDR3 is TGTGCCAGCAGCCAAGTATCGGGTTTCTATGGCTACACCTTC. Drawing the rest from reference TRBV3-1 and TRBJ1-2, the complete variable domain is DTAVSQTPKYLVTQMGNDKSIKCEQNLGHDTMYWYKQDSKKFLKIMFSYNNKELIINETVPNRFSPKSPDKAHLNLHINSLELGDSAVYFCASSQVSGFYGYTFGSGTRLTVV.

The chain has TRBV12-3 or TRBV12-4 and TRBJ1-4; D is perhaps TRBD1 (6 bases). The CDR3 extends over 15 amino acids. V gave up 5 bases and J gave up 8 bases, with 18 bases separating them. CDR3: CASSPGRGPGEKLFF. In nucleotides, the CDR3 is TGTGCCAGCAGTCCCGGTCGGGGGCCTGGGGAAAAACTGTTTTTT.

The chain recombines TRBV20-1 with TRBJ2-4; D is ambiguous. CDR1 is DFQATT, CDR2 SNEGSKA, per germline (reference sequence). With 6 bases removed from V and 9 bases from J, the gap between germline ends came to 12 bases. The length of the CDR3 is 11 residues. The CDR3 region has the DNA TGCAGTGCCCCCGGTCGGGCCATTCAGTACTTC. Amino acids: CSAPGRAIQYF.

The chain uses TRBV24-1 and TRBJ2-2, with a tentative D call TRBD1 (5 bases). The germline gives CDR1 KGHDR, CDR2 SFDVKD. The CDR3 sequence is 18 residues long. V was shortened by 1 base and J by 0 bases, with 14 bases between the two germline ends. The CDR3 coding sequence is TGTGCCACCAGTGATTTTGTTCAGGGAACAGCGAACACCGGGGAGCTGTTTTTT. This codes for CATSDFVQGTANTGELFF.

This rearrangement joins TRBV27 to TRBJ2-7; D gene uncertain. CDR1 and CDR2 from the germline V gene are MNHEY and SMNVEV (reference sequence). CDR3 length: 17 amino acids. V was cut by 2 bases and J by 4 bases, with 21 bases left in between. The CDR3, as DNA: TGTGCCAGCAGTTTACCTACCCCTGGGAAAAAAGGGTACGAGCAGTACGTC. Protein sequence: CASSLPTPGKKGYEQYV.

The genes are TRBV10-3 and TRBJ1-6; D not resolved. The germline V gene has CDR1 ENHRY and CDR2 SYGVKD. CDR3 length: 13 amino acids. The V end lost 4 bases, the J end lost 10 bases, and 11 bases lay between the germline ends. Here the CDR3 reads CAISATPNSPLHF. The CDR3 DNA follows: TGTGCCATCAGTGCCACCCCCAACTCACCCCTCCACTTT.

This clonotype was counted a few times. The chain uses TRBV7-8 and TRBJ2-3; 11 nucleotides agree with TRBD2. The CDR3 is made up of 15 amino acids. Trimming took 6 bases from V and 2 from J; bases not matched to a gene: 4. Germline assignment: CDR1 SGHVS and CDR2 FQNEAQ. Here the CDR3 DNA reads TGTGCCAGCAGGGTACTAGCGGGGGACACAGATACGCAGTATTTT. Protein product: CASRVLAGDTDTQYF.

This rearrangement joins TRBV4-3 to TRBJ1-1; D is unresolved. With 2 bases removed from V and 2 bases from J, the gap between germline ends came to 6 bases. The CDR3 totals 13 residues. The germline CDR1 and CDR2 sequences are LGHNA and YSLEER. The CDR3 here is CASSQITNTEAFF. CDR3 bases: TGCGCCAGCAGCCAAATAACAAACACTGAAGCTTTCTTT.

In this sample, this clonotype turned up a few times. The chain links TRBV5-1 to TRBJ2-2; D possibly matches TRBD1 or TRBD2 (5 bases each). The V end was cut by 1 base, the J end by 7 bases, with 14 bases between. The CDR3 has 15 amino acids. The germline V gene has CDR1 SGHRS and CDR2 YFSETQ. The DNA for the CDR3 is TGCGCCAGCAGCTTGTTATCGGGGCCTTACGGGGAGCTGTTTTTT. This sequence encodes CASSLLSGPYGELFF.

The rearrangement uses TRBV7-2 and TRBJ1-4; 7 bases align to TRBD1. Germline V gene sequence: CDR1 SGHTA, CDR2 FQGNSA. J gave up 6 bases and V 4 bases, and 2 bases lay outside the gene matches. This CDR3 region has 13 residues. The CDR3 DNA sequence: TGTGCCAGCAGCTCCGGGACAGATGAAAAACTGTTTTTT. It translates to CASSSGTDEKLFF.

This clonotype was observed many times. The rearrangement uses TRBV7-2 and TRBJ2-4; 7 bases agree with TRBD1. V shed 5 bases, J shed 5 bases, and the junction held 9 bases outside the gene matches. Germline loops: CDR1 SGHTA, CDR2 FQGNSA. CDR3 length: 15 residues. Here the CDR3 DNA reads TGTGCCAGCAGCCTATTTAGGGACAGACAAAACATTCAGTACTTC. This encodes CASSLFRDRQNIQYF.

This clonotype was counted ten times or more. The gene calls are TRBV6-5 and TRBJ2-6, with 14 bases fitting TRBD2. J was trimmed by 4 bases and V by 6 bases; bases with no gene match: 8. Germline CDR1 reads MNHEY; CDR2 reads SVGAGI. The CDR3 runs to 18 residues. The CDR3 sequence is CASSLGTSGGSGANVLTF. For the CDR3, the DNA is TGTGCCAGCAGCCTCGGGACTAGCGGGGGATCCGGGGCCAACGTCCTGACTTTC.

The chain has TRBV5-1 and TRBJ2-5, with 9 nucleotides matching TRBD1. The CDR3 length is 16 residues. V lost 0 bases and J lost 5; bases outside the gene matches: 8. Germline CDR1 is SGHRS and CDR2 is YFSETQ. The CDR3 DNA sequence: TGCGCCAGCAGCTTGGTTACAGGGGGCGGTCTGGAGACCCAGTACTTC. This gives the protein CASSLVTGGGLETQYF.

The rearrangement links TRBV7-2 to TRBJ1-5; D is ambiguous. Trimming removed 1 base at V and 2 bases at J, with 12 bases between. Germline loops: CDR1 SGHTA, CDR2 FQGNSA. The CDR3 is made up of 16 amino acids. The CDR3 DNA is TGTGCCAGCAGCTTAGTCGCGGGCGCGGGCAATCAGCCCCAGCATTTT. Translated, it gives CASSLVAGAGNQPQHF.

CDR3 residues: CASSLASRGANEQFF. CDR3 bases: TGCGCCAGCAGCTTGGCCTCGCGGGGGGCGAATGAGCAGTTCTTC. V usage is TRBV5-1 and J usage is TRBJ2-1; 8 bases line up with TRBD2. Germline V lookup: CDR1 SGHRS, CDR2 YFSETQ. The ends lost 0 bases at V and 7 bases at J; junction bases unmatched: 6. The CDR3 length is 15 residues.

This clonotype was counted many times. The V gene is TRBV6-5, the J gene TRBJ1-2; tentative D call: TRBD1 (6 bases). Germline CDR1 is MNHEY and CDR2 is SVGAGI. V lost 10 bases, J lost 4 bases, and 16 bases lay in between. CDR3 length: 13 amino acids. In DNA, the CDR3 is TGTGCCACTGGGGGGGCCCAGGGCTATGGCTACACCTTC. It yields the protein CATGGAQGYGYTF.

This clonotype was detected many times. The chain uses TRBV4-1 and TRBJ2-2; the D is unclear. From germline, CDR1 is MGHRA and CDR2 YSYEKL. Trimming stripped 1 base from V and 6 bases from J, with 9 bases between. The CDR3 consists of 14 residues. CDR3 sequence reads: CASSQVILAGELFF. CDR3 coding DNA: TGCGCCAGCAGCCAAGTCATTCTAGCCGGGGAGCTGTTTTTT.

This clonotype turned up a few times. CDR3: CASSQIRGETQYF. The DNA for the CDR3 is TGCGCCAGCAGCCAAATTAGGGGAGAGACCCAGTACTTC. The chain carries TRBV4-1 and TRBJ2-5; maybe TRBD1 (5 bases). The CDR3 contains 13 residues. Germline loops: CDR1 MGHRA, CDR2 YSYEKL. V shed 2 bases and J shed 4 bases, with 8 bases lying between them.